This T cell receptor (beta chain) was obtained from a study of blood T cell repertoires in COVID-19 (dated by TCRdb to 2019 to 2021). With regard to the full study: The collaborator samples originated in the United States, Italy and Spain and spanned the acute and convalescent phases of COVID-19. The sample metadata nearly always contained a de-identified subject ID, COVID-19 status, age in years and sex. The repertoires were made available in a free public database intended to serve as a resource for research on the immune response to SARS-CoV-2. The dataset comprised deeply sampled blood TCRbeta repertoires from subjects exposed to, actively infected with, or recovered from COVID-19. Where HLA class I and class II types were available, the types were taken from metadata supplied by the sample provider, not from assay-based typing. The samples were drawn from two sources: the first 160 participants of the ongoing ImmuneRACE study, and 1,000 to 1,500 subjects contributed by 6 global collaborators. The material from the prospective study consisted of cDNA or gDNA derived from T cells, B-cell-depleted T cells, or PBMCs.

The collaborating institutions used their own protocols to collect whole blood in K2EDTA tubes. For TCRbeta analysis, collaborators shipped samples in one of three forms: frozen whole blood, isolated PBMCs, or DNA extracted from either of those sample types. Here V drops 5 bases and J drops 5 bases, and the junction holds 11 bases not matched to any gene. Sequences MNHNY (CDR1) and SVGAGI (CDR2) are obtained from the germline V gene (reference sequence). Taken from cysteine to phenylalanine, the CDR3 has 16 residues. Of the read, only the CDR3 DNA is kept; its 48 bases are in frame from base 1. Paper-wide results and their limitations: The quantity of clinical and demographic metadata differed by source and by participant and was supplied without curation.

The immunoSEQ Assay, a bias-controlled multiplex PCR, was used to amplify TCRbeta CDR3 regions from genomic DNA. On the authors' methods: The number of nucleated cells in each sample was estimated from the amplification of reference gene primers within the assay. Sequence reads were collapsed and filtered to measure the absolute abundance of every unique TCRbeta CDR3 rearrangement. For each sample, productive Simpson clonality was calculated by taking the square root of Simpson's diversity index across productive rearrangements. TCRdb re-hosts the immuneACCESS table, in-frame sequences only. Its copies lack some clones; in the studies checked, an unresolved V gene accounts for under half of them, and the cause for the rest is not known. The V and J calls and clone size were taken over from that table, and D and trimming were inferred from the DNA. The sample records over 120,000 clones, around 78% of which are singletons. The ten most abundant clones make up roughly 4.7% of the sample.

A word on this clone: Its binding antigen is unknown. It has no much larger one-base neighbor in the sample; base qualities were not kept.

This TCR was sampled from a woman aged 80 or over with active or convalescent COVID-19. The source material was peripheral blood. This chain joins TRBV6-6 to TRBJ2-3; a stretch of 9 junction bases matches TRBD2. The DNA reads TGTGCCAGCAGTCTAGACCGGCGACTAGCGGTAGATACGCAGTATTTT. Its amino acids are CASSLDRRLAVDTQYF.